The TCR beta chain described here comes from a study of cytomegalovirus exposure and HLA in healthy donors. About this clone itself: Its antigen is still unknown.

This CDR3 region has 19 residues. CDR1 and CDR2 from the germline V gene are MRHNA and SNTAGT. V was shortened by 2 bases and J by 1 base, with 23 bases between the two germline ends. Vbeta (60) and Jbeta (13) primers were used in the PCR. The data were produced by immunoSEQ multiplex PCR, yet TCRdb's version contains in-frame clones alone and is incomplete. The data contain more than 150,000 clones, approximately 80% of them seen just once; the ten biggest clones take up 1.1% to 1.5%. Overall study findings and caveats: Most TCR beta V segments were productive about 90% or about 30% of the time in an earlier analysis. A later analysis showed TCR association rates differing by HLA locus, peaking at DRB1 and lowest at HLA-C.

V and J are TRBV6-4 and TRBJ1-1; TRBD1 might be the D (6 bases). The sequencing sample was made of PBMCs. This clonotype was sampled from a male donor in good health and CMV-seronegative. CDR3 in DNA: TGTGCCAGCAGTGACCCCCGGGACAAGGGGCGGATTAGGAACACTGAAGCTTTCTTT. Amino acid sequence: CASSDPRDKGRIRNTEAFF.